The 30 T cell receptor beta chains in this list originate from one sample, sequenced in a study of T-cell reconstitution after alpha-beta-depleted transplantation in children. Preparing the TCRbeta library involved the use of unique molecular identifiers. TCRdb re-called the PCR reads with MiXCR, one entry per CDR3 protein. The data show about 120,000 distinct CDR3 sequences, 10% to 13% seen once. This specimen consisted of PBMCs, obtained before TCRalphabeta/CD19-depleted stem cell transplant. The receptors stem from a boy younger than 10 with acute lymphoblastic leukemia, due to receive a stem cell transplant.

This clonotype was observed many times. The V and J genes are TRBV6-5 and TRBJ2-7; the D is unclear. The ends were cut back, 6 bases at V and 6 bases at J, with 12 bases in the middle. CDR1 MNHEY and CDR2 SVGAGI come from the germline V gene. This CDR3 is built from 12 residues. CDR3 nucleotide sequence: TGTGCCAGCAGCCGATTGACTGGCGAGCAGTACTTC. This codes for CASSRLTGEQYF.

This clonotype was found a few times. This chain's CDR3 is CASSLQGASSYNEQFF. CDR3 nucleotide sequence: TGCGCCAGCAGCTTACAGGGGGCCAGTTCCTACAATGAGCAGTTCTTC. This chain connects TRBV5-1 to TRBJ2-1; TRBD1 aligns across 9 bases. Per the germline V gene, CDR1 is SGHRS and CDR2 is YFSETQ. The V gene end was trimmed by 2 bases and the J gene end by 1 base; junction bases not matched to a gene: 4. CDR3 length: 16 residues.

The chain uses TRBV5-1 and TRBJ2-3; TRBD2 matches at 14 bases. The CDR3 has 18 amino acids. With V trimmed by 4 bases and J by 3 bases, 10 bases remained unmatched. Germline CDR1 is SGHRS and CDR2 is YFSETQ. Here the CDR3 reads CASSNGIGTSGRTDTQYF. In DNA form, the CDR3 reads TGCGCCAGCAGCAACGGGATCGGGACTAGCGGGAGAACAGATACGCAGTATTTT.

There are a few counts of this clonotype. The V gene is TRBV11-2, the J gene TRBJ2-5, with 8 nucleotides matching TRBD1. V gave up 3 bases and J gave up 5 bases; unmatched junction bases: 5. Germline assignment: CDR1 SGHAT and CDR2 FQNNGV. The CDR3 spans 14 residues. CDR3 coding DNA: TGTGCCAGCAGCTTTAGCAGGGGGCGGGAGACCCAGTACTTC. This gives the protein CASSFSRGRETQYF.

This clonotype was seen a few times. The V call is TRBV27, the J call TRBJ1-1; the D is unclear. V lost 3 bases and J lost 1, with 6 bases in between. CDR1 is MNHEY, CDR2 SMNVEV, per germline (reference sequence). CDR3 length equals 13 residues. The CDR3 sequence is CASSLQENTEAFF. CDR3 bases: TGTGCCAGCAGTTTGCAGGAGAACACTGAAGCTTTCTTT.

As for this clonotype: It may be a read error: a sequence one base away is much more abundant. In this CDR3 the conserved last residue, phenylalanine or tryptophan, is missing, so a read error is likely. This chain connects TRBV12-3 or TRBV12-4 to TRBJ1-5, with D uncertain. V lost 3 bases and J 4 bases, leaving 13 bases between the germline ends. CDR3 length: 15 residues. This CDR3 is CASSFAGAFNQPQHY. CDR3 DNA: TGTGCCAGCAGTTTTGCAGGCGCCTTTAATCAGCCCCAGCATTAT.

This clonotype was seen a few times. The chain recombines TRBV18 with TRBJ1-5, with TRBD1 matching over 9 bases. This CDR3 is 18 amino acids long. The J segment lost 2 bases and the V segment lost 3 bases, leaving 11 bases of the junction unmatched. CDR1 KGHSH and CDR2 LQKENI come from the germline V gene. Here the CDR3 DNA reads TGTGCCAGCTCACCCAACGTGGACAGGGGACGGGGCAATCAGCCCCAGCATTTT. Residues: CASSPNVDRGRGNQPQHF.

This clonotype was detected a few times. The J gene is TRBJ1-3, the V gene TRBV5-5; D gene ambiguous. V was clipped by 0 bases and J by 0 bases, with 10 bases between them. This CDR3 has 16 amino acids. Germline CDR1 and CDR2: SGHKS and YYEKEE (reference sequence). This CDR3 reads CASSLGVRDSGNTIYF. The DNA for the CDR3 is TGTGCCAGCAGCTTGGGGGTCCGTGACTCTGGAAACACCATATATTTT. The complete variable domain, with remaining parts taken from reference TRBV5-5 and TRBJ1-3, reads DAGVTQSPTHLIKTRGQQVTLRCSPISGHKSVSWYQQVLGQGPQFIFQYYEKEERGRGNFPDRFSARQFPNYSSELNVNALLLGDSALYLCASSLGVRDSGNTIYFGEGSWLTVV.

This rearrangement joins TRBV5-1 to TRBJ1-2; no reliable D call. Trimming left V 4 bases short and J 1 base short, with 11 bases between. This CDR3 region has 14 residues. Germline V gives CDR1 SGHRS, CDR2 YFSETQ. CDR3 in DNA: TGCGCCAGCAGCCCACTTCTAAGTAACTATGGCTACACCTTC. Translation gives CASSPLLSNYGYTF. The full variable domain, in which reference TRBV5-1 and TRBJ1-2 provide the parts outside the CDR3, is KAGVTQTPRYLIKTRGQQVTLSCSPISGHRSVSWYQQTPGQGLQFLFEYFSETQRNKGNFPGRFSGRQFSNSRSEMNVSTLELGDSALYLCASSPLLSNYGYTFGSGTRLTVV.

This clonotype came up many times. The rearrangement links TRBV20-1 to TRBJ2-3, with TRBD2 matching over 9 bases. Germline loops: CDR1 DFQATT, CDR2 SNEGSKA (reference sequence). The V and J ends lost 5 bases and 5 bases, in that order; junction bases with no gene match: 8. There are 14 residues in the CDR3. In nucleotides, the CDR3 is TGCAGTGCTCCCGCGGGAGGGTTTAGAGATACGCAGTATTTT. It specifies CSAPAGGFRDTQYF.

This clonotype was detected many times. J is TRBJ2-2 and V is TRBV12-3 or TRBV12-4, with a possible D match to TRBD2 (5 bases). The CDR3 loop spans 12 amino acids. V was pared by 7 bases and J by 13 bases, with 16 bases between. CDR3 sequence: CASTTGSWGLFF. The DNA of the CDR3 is TGTGCCAGCACCACGGGGTCGTGGGGGCTGTTTTTT.

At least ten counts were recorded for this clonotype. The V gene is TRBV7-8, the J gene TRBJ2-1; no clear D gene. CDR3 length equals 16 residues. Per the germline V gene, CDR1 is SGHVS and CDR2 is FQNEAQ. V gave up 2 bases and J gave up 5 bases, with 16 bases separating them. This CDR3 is CASSLLSVLDHNEQFF. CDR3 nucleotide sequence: TGTGCCAGCAGCTTACTTTCTGTCCTGGACCACAATGAGCAGTTCTTC.

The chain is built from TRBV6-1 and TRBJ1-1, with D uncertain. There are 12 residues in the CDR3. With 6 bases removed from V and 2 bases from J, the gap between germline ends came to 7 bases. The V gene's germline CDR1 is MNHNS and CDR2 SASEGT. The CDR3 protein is CASRASNTEAFF. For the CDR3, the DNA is TGTGCCAGCAGGGCCAGTAACACTGAAGCTTTCTTT.

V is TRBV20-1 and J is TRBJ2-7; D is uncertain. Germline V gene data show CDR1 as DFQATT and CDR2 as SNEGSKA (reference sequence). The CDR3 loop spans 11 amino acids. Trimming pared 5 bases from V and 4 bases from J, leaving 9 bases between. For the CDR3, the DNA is TGCAGTGCTGGACCAACGTACGAGCAGTACTTC. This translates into CSAGPTYEQYF.

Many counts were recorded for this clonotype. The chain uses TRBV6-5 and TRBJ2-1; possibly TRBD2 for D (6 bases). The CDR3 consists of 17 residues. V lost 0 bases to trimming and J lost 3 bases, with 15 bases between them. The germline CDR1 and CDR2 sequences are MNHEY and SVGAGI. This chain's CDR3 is CASSYSRGAAIYNEQFF. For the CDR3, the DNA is TGTGCCAGCAGTTACTCGCGGGGAGCAGCAATCTACAATGAGCAGTTCTTC.

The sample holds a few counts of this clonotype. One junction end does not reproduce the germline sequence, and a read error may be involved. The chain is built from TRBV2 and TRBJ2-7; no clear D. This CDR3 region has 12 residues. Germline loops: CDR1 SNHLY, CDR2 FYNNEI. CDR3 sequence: CASSPYIYELYF. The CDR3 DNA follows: TGTGCCAGCAGTCCCTACATCTACGAGCTGTACTTC.

The CDR3 coding sequence is TGCAGTGCTAGAGAGATTGCCGGGAGTGGCGTCTACAATGAGCAGTTCTTC. The encoded protein is CSAREIAGSGVYNEQFF. The chain has TRBV20-1 and TRBJ2-1, with D possibly TRBD2 on 6 matching bases. The germline V gene has CDR1 DFQATT and CDR2 SNEGSKA (reference sequence). There are 17 residues in the CDR3. The ends were cut back, 0 bases at V and 3 bases at J, with 18 bases in the middle.

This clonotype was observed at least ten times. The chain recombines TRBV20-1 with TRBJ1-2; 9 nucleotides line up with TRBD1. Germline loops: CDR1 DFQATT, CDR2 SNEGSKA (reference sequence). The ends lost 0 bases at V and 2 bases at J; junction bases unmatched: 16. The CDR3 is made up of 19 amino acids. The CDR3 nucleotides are TGCAGTGCTAGAGATGGTTCGGATAATGGACAGGGGAGAAACTATGGCTACACCTTC. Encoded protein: CSARDGSDNGQGRNYGYTF.

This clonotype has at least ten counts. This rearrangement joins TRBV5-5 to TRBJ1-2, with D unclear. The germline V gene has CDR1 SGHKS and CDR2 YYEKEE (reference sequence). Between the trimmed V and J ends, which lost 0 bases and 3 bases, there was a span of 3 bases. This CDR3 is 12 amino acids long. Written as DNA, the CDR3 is TGTGCCAGCAGCTTGGATTACTATGGCTACACCTTC. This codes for CASSLDYYGYTF. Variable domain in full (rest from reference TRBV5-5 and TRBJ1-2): DAGVTQSPTHLIKTRGQQVTLRCSPISGHKSVSWYQQVLGQGPQFIFQYYEKEERGRGNFPDRFSARQFPNYSSELNVNALLLGDSALYLCASSLDYYGYTFGSGTRLTVV.

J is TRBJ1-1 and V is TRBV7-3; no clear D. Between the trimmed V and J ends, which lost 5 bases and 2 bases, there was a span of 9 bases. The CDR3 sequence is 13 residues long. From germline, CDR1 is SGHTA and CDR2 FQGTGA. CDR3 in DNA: TGTGCCAGCAGCGAAGCACTTAACACTGAAGCTTTCTTT. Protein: CASSEALNTEAFF. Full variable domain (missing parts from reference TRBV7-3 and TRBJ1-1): GAGVSQTPSNKVTEKGKYVELRCDPISGHTALYWYRQSLGQGPEFLIYFQGTGAADDSGLPNDRFFAVRPEGSVSTLKIQRTERGDSAVYLCASSEALNTEAFFGQGTRLTVV.

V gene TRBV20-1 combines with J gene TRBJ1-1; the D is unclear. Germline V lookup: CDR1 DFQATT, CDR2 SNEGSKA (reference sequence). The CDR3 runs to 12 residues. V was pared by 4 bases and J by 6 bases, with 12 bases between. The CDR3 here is CSANGDSAEAFF. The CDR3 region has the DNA TGCAGTGCTAATGGAGATTCCGCTGAAGCTTTCTTT.

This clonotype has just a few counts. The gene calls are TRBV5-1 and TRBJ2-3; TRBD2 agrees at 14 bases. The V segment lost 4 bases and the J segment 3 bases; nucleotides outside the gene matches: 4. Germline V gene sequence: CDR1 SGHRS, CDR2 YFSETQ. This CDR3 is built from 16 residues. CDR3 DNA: TGCGCCAGCAGCGCCGGACTAGCGGGAGGAACAGATACGCAGTATTTT. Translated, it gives CASSAGLAGGTDTQYF.

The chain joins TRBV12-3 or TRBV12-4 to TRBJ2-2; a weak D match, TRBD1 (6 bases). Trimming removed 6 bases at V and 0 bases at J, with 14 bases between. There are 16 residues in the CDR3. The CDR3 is CASRAPGTTNTGELFF. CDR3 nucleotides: TGTGCCAGCAGAGCACCCGGGACAACGAACACCGGGGAGCTGTTTTTT.

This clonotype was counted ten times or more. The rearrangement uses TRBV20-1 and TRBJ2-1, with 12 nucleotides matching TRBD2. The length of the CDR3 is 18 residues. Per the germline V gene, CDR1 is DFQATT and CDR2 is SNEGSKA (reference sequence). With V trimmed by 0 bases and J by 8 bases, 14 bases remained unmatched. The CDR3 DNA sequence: TGCAGTGCTAGAGATTTGACAACTAGCGGGAGGTATTGGGATGAGCAGTTCTTC. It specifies CSARDLTTSGRYWDEQFF.

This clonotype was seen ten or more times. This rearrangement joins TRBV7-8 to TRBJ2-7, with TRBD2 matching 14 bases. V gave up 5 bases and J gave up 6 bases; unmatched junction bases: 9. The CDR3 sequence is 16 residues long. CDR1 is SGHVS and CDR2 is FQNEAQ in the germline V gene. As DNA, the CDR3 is TGTGCCAGCAGCACGGGACTAGCGGGAGTAGCTAGCGAGCAGTACTTC. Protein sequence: CASSTGLAGVASEQYF.

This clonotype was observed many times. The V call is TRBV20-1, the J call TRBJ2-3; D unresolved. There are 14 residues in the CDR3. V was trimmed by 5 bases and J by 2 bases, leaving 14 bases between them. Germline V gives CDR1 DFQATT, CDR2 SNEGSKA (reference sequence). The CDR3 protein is CSASHSSTTDTQYF. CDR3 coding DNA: TGCAGTGCTTCCCATAGCTCAACCACAGATACGCAGTATTTT.

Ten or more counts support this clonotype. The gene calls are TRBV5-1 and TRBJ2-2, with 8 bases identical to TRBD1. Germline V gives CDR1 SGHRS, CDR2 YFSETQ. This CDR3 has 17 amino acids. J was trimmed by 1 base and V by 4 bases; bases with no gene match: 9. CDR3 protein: CASSGGQATRNTGELFF. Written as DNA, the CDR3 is TGCGCCAGCAGCGGGGGACAGGCAACTAGGAACACCGGGGAGCTGTTTTTT.

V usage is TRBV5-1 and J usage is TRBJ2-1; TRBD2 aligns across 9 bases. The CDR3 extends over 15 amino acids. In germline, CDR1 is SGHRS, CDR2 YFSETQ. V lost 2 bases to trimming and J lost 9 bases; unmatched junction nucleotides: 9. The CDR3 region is CASSFVGREGSEQFF. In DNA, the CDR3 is TGCGCCAGCAGCTTCGTCGGGCGGGAGGGGAGTGAGCAGTTCTTC.

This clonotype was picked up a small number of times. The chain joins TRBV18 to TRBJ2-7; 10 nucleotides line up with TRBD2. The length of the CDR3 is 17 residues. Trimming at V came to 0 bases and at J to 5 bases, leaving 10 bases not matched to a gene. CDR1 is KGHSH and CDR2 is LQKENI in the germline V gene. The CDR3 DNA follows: TGTGCCAGCTCACCACCGGGAGCTAGCGGGAGAGTGGACGAGCAGTACTTC. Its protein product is CASSPPGASGRVDEQYF.

CDR3 loop: CASSQGLAGVAISWNEQFF. The CDR3 coding sequence is TGCGCCAGCAGCCAGGGACTAGCGGGAGTTGCCATATCGTGGAATGAGCAGTTCTTC. The genes are TRBV4-1 and TRBJ2-1; 14 bases are a match to TRBD2. Trimming removed 3 bases from V and 7 bases from J; junction bases left unmatched: 14. The CDR3 runs to 19 residues. The germline CDR1 and CDR2 sequences are MGHRA and YSYEKL.